The 14 T cell receptor beta chains below were found in one sample sequenced in a study of T cell clusters in autoimmune cytopenias (dated by TCRdb to between 2018 and 2021). Sequencing used an Illumina MiSeq. TRB rearrangements were amplified by multiplex PCR following a touch-down protocol, with the TRB-A and TRB-B primer pools mixed in one tube. After the reads were reprocessed by TCRdb, one entry was made per CDR3 protein sequence, with no DNA. This sample's table contains about 3,200 distinct CDR3 sequences. The ten most abundant clones make up around 28% of the sample. Each sample's TRB amplification started from roughly 260 ng of peripheral blood genomic DNA, which corresponds to tens of thousands of genome equivalents. The sample taken for sequencing was peripheral blood. These receptors were collected from a human donor with an autoimmune cytopenia or autoimmune hepatitis (not recorded which).

The chain uses TRBV30 and TRBJ2-7; absent DNA, TCRdb's TRBD1 call cannot be checked. This CDR3 is built from 12 residues. Germline CDR1 GTSNPN, CDR2 SVGIG (reference sequence). CDR3 sequence reads: CACTGGFGEQYF.

The chain couples TRBV30 to TRBJ1-6; with no DNA, the TCRdb D assignment of TRBD1 cannot be verified. The CDR3 contains 15 residues. The germline gives CDR1 GTSNPN, CDR2 SVGIG (reference sequence). CDR3 protein: CASQGEGVYNSPLHF. The complete variable domain, with remaining parts taken from reference TRBV30 and TRBJ1-6, reads SQTIHQWPATLVQPVGSPLSLECTVEGTSNPNLYWYRQAAGRGLQLLFYSVGIGQISSEVPQNLSASRPQDRQFILSSKKLLLSDSGFYLCASQGEGVYNSPLHFGNGTRLTVT.

In terms of frequency, this clonotype is medium-sized. The chain joins TRBV19 to TRBJ2-7; the D gene TCRdb calls, TRBD1, cannot be checked with no DNA. Germline loops: CDR1 LNHDA, CDR2 SQIVND (reference sequence). The CDR3 length is 14 residues. CDR3 residues: CASSIDTTTGEQYF. Full variable domain (missing parts from reference TRBV19 and TRBJ2-7): DGGITQSPKYLFRKEGQNVTLSCEQNLNHDAMYWYRQDPGQGLRLIYYSQIVNDFQKGDIAEGYSVSREKKESFPLTVTSAQKNPTAFYLCASSIDTTTGEQYFGPGTRLTVT.

Frequency places this clonotype as medium-sized. The rearrangement joins TRBV30 to TRBJ2-7; TCRdb's D gene call, TRBD2, goes unchecked for lack of DNA. Germline V CDR1 and CDR2: GTSNPN, SVGIG (reference sequence). The CDR3 is 14 amino acids. The CDR3 loop is CAAKGGYESYEQYF.

This clonotype is called large based on its frequency. The CDR3 loop reads CSVEAGSYEQYF. The V call is TRBV29-1, the J call TRBJ2-7; TCRdb's D call of TRBD2 is untestable without DNA. CDR3 size: 12 residues. Germline values: CDR1 SQVTM, CDR2 ANQGSEA.

This clonotype registers medium-sized by frequency. The chain employs TRBV5-4 and TRBJ2-6; absent DNA, TCRdb's TRBD1 call cannot be checked. From germline, CDR1 is SGHNT and CDR2 YYREEE (reference sequence). This CDR3 is built from 15 residues. The CDR3 reads CASSPGQGGANVLTF.

V and J are TRBV11-3 and TRBJ1-1. The CDR3 has 14 amino acids. Germline values: CDR1 SGHNT, CDR2 YENEEA. CDR3 sequence reads: CASSPHWASTEAFF.

Measured by frequency, this clonotype is medium-sized (0.01 to 0.1%). The gene calls are TRBV6-5 and TRBJ1-2; the D gene TCRdb calls, TRBD1, cannot be checked with no DNA. This CDR3 contains 13 residues. The germline V gene encodes CDR1 MNHEY and CDR2 SVGAGI. CDR3 sequence reads: CASRRQGAGGYTF.

Its frequency marks this clonotype as medium-sized. The chain has TRBV27 and TRBJ1-1; TCRdb designates TRBD1, a call that cannot be tested without DNA. CDR3 length: 13 amino acids. The V gene's germline CDR1 is MNHEY and CDR2 SMNVEV (reference sequence). The CDR3 protein is CASSLTGDTEAFF.

This chain links TRBV11-3 with TRBJ2-7; without DNA, the TCRdb call of TRBD1 cannot be checked. Per the germline V gene, CDR1 is SGHNT and CDR2 is YENEEA. The CDR3 is 14 amino acids. CDR3 in amino acids: CASSFQGLSYEQYF.

This clonotype is called medium-sized based on its frequency. The chain links TRBV19 to TRBJ2-2; TCRdb outputs TRBD1, but without DNA this stays unchecked. The CDR3 sequence is 13 residues long. CDR1 LNHDA and CDR2 SQIVND come from the germline V gene (reference sequence). The CDR3: CASSGTNTGELFF. The entire variable domain, with the rest obtained from reference TRBV19 and TRBJ2-2, is as follows: DGGITQSPKYLFRKEGQNVTLSCEQNLNHDAMYWYRQDPGQGLRLIYYSQIVNDFQKGDIAEGYSVSREKKESFPLTVTSAQKNPTAFYLCASSGTNTGELFFGEGSRLTVL.

By frequency, this clonotype is medium-sized. J is TRBJ2-3 and V is TRBV11-3; TCRdb gives TRBD1 as the D gene, but with no DNA this cannot be confirmed. Per the germline V gene, CDR1 is SGHNT and CDR2 is YENEEA. The CDR3 loop spans 14 amino acids. CDR3 sequence: CASKGGPNTDTQYF.

This chain uses TRBV12-3 or TRBV12-4 with TRBJ1-2; lacking DNA, the TRBD1 call made by TCRdb goes unchecked. CDR3 length: 17 amino acids. This CDR3 is CASSLGQRRGPNYGYTF.

The chain combines TRBV6-4 with TRBJ2-1; TCRdb selects TRBD2, and the lack of DNA leaves this call unchecked. Germline values: CDR1 MRHNA, CDR2 SNTAGT. The CDR3 loop spans 17 amino acids. CDR3 amino acids: CASSDQWLAGGNNEQFF.